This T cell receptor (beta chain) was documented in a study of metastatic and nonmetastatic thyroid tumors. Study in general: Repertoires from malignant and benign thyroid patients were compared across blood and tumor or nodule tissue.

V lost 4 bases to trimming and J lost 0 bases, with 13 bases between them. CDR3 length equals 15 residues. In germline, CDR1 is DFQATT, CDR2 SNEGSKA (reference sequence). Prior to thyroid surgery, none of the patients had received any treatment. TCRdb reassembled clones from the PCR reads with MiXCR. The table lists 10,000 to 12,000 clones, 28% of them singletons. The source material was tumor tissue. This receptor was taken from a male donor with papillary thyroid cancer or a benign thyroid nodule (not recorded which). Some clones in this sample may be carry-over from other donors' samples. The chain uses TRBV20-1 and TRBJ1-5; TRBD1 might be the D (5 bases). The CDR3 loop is CSATDSRASNQPQHF. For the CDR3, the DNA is TGCAGTGCTACAGACTCCAGGGCTAGCAATCAGCCCCAGCATTTT.